This T cell receptor beta chain was obtained from a study of molecular identifiers for immune sequencing clone quantification. A CD8+CD4-CCR7+CD45RA+ phenotype served as the sorting definition for naive CD8 T cells. Germline V lookup: CDR1 MGHDK, CDR2 SYGVNS. The CDR3 loop spans 15 amino acids. V lost 8 bases to trimming and J lost 0 bases, with 14 bases between them. Listed TCR primers and previously described methods were used for bulk TCR libraries. TCRdb called the PCR reads again in MiXCR, with one record for every CDR3 protein. The sample consists of about 510,000 distinct CDR3 sequences, roughly 25% of them appearing once.

The source is a human donor in good health. Some libraries in this study had Jurkat cell RNA spiked in. What was sequenced was naive CD8+ T cells from blood, with Jurkat cell RNA spiked in. The subset is: FACS-sorted CD8+CD4-CCR7+CD45RA+ naive T cells. The chain has TRBV25-1 and TRBJ1-5; TRBD1 might be the D (5 bases). CDR3 amino acids: CASLRTRYSNQPQHF. The CDR3 nucleotides read TGTGCCAGCCTCAGGACAAGATATAGCAATCAGCCCCAGCATTTT.